These T cell receptor beta chains were read from a single sample in a study of PD-1 blockade in classical Hodgkin lymphoma. Measured with immunoSEQ multiplex PCR; TCRdb has only the in-frame clones, and not every one. The sample lists some 100,000 clones, over 85% occurring once. The sequencing used peripheral blood mononuclear cells (PBMCs), collected at baseline. Every receptor here comes from a human donor with classical Hodgkin lymphoma. Both conserved end residues are part of each CDR3. The D gene is left open where the match is weak. Rows give clone size only sometimes, using once, few, many, or a class for an expanded clone.

j_call | d_call | clone_size | v_call | cdr3_nt | cdr3_aa
TRBJ1-6 | . | . | TRBV5-1 | TGCGCCAGCAGCTTGGGAGGTGGTGACAATTCACCCCTCCACTTT | CASSLGGGDNSPLHF
TRBJ2-1 | TRBD2 | . | TRBV5-6 | TGTGCCAGCAGTTTACGTCGGGGACTAGCGGGTAATGAGCAGTTCTTC | CASSLRRGLAGNEQFF
TRBJ2-5 | TRBD1 | . | TRBV29-1 | TGCAGCGTTGATGGGCTTCGACAGGGGGTGAAGGAGACCCAGTACTTC | CSVDGLRQGVKETQYF
TRBJ2-2 | . | . | TRBV15 | TGTGCCACCAGCAAGTTCAGAGGCACTGCGAACACCGGGGAGCTGTTTTTT | CATSKFRGTANTGELFF
TRBJ1-1 | TRBD1 | . | TRBV19 | TGTGCCAGTAGTATCCAAAAGACAGGGCAGAAAGCTTTCTTT | CASSIQKTGQKAFF
TRBJ2-3 | TRBD1 | . | TRBV6-5 | TGTGCCAGCAGCCCTAGACAGGGGTTGCAGTATTTT | CASSPRQGLQYF
TRBJ2-2 | TRBD2 | . | TRBV19 | TGTGCCAGTAGGCCTGGGACTATCTCGACCGCGAGGCAGTACACCGGGGAGCTGTTTTTT | CASRPGTISTARQYTGELFF
TRBJ2-3 | . | . | TRBV6-5 | TGTGCCAGCAGTTCCCTACCCGGGGCAGATACGCAGTATTTT | CASSSLPGADTQYF
TRBJ2-5 | TRBD2 | . | TRBV10-3 | TGTGCCAGCGCGCCTAGCGGGAGGTCGGGGGAGACCCAGTACTTC | CASAPSGRSGETQYF
TRBJ2-7 | . | . | TRBV5-1 | TGCGCCAGCAGCTTGGAGGCGGGGAGCTCCTACGAGCAGTACTTC | CASSLEAGSSYEQYF
TRBJ1-1 | . | . | TRBV2 | TGTGCCAGCACCGACCCGGGACTCACTGAAGCTTTCTTT | CASTDPGLTEAFF
TRBJ2-5 | . | . | TRBV27 | TGTGCCAGCAGTTTTGAAGAGACCCAGTACTTC | CASSFEETQYF
TRBJ1-2 | . | . | TRBV30 | TGTGCCTGGAGGCCGGGCCCCAACTATGGCTACACCTTC | CAWRPGPNYGYTF
TRBJ1-5 | TRBD1 | . | TRBV27 | TGTGCCAGCAGCACGGACAGGGCTAACAATCAGCCCCAGCATTTT | CASSTDRANNQPQHF
TRBJ1-3 | . | . | TRBV15 | TGTGCCACCAGCGTCCTAACAGTCGCCTCTGGAAACACCATATATTTT | CATSVLTVASGNTIYF
TRBJ1-5 | . | . | TRBV19 | TGTGCCAGTAGTGGGGCAGGGGATGTCAATCAGCCCCAGCATTTT | CASSGAGDVNQPQHF
TRBJ2-7 | TRBD2 | once | TRBV4-1 | TGCGCCAGCAGCCAAGAGAAGGCGGGAGCTATCTACGAGCAGTACTTC | CASSQEKAGAIYEQYF
TRBJ2-7 | . | . | TRBV20-1 | TGCAGTGCTAGGGGGGAGTACGAGCAGTACTTC | CSARGEYEQYF
TRBJ2-1 | . | . | TRBV2 | TGTGCCAGCACCCTCTCGAGTGAGCAGTTCTTC | CASTLSSEQFF
TRBJ1-2 | TRBD1 | . | TRBV28 | TGTGCCAGCAGTCCCCCGGACAGGGAAGGTGGCTACACCTTC | CASSPPDREGGYTF
TRBJ2-5 | TRBD2 | . | TRBV9 | TGTGCCAGCAGCGTAGTCCCAAAATCGTCCCCACGGAGCGGGAGGTCGGGGGAGACCCAGTACTTC | CASSVVPKSSPRSGRSGETQYF
TRBJ2-1 | . | . | TRBV5-1 | TGCGCCAGCAGTACCGGCGCCCCCTACAATGAGCAGTTCTTC | CASSTGAPYNEQFF
TRBJ1-2 | . | . | TRBV29-1 | TGCAGCGTTGAAATTGGCTTAGCCTTGAACTATGGCTACACCTTC | CSVEIGLALNYGYTF
TRBJ2-1 | . | . | TRBV5-6 | TGTGCCAGCAGCTCTACCTCAGCCAATGAGCAGTTCTTC | CASSSTSANEQFF
TRBJ2-7 | . | . | TRBV28 | TGTGCCAGCAGTTTACTCCGGACCCCTCCATTCGTTCAGGGGACTACCTACGAGCAGTACTTC | CASSLLRTPPFVQGTTYEQYF
TRBJ1-6 | TRBD1 | . | TRBV15 | TGTGCCACCAGCGGCGGACAGGATAATTCACCCCTCCACTTT | CATSGGQDNSPLHF
TRBJ2-3 | . | . | TRBV5-1 | TGCGCCAGCAGCCCGGGATTCTGGGATACGCAGTATTTT | CASSPGFWDTQYF
TRBJ2-5 | . | . | TRBV7-6 | TGTGCCAGCAGCTTTCGGGCGGAGTCCCAAGAGACCCAGTACTTC | CASSFRAESQETQYF
TRBJ2-1 | . | . | TRBV2 | TGTGCCAGCAGTAGGTACCACAATGAGCAGTTCTTC | CASSRYHNEQFF
TRBJ1-3 | . | . | TRBV19 | TGTGCCAGTACCGCAGGCAGGGGTTGGACTGGAAACACCATATATTTT | CASTAGRGWTGNTIYF
TRBJ1-4 | TRBD1 | . | TRBV30 | TGTGCCTGGACCCGGACAGGGGAAAAACTGTTTTTT | CAWTRTGEKLFF
TRBJ2-4 | . | . | TRBV29-1 | TGCAGCGCCGGAGGGGGGGGACTGCTAGCCAAAAACATTCAGTACTTC | CSAGGGGLLAKNIQYF
TRBJ2-7 | TRBD1 | once | TRBV19 | TGTGCCAGCGCGACCGGGACAGGGAACGAGCAGTACTTC | CASATGTGNEQYF
TRBJ1-2 | . | . | TRBV6-5 | TGTGCCAGCAGTTACTCGATAGCGGCCCACTATGGCTACACCTTC | CASSYSIAAHYGYTF
TRBJ2-3 | . | . | TRBV5-1 | TGCGCCAGCAGCTTGGTTGGCAGGGGCCGTGGAAATACGCAGTATTTT | CASSLVGRGRGNTQYF
TRBJ1-1 | . | . | TRBV11-2 | TGTGCCAGCAGCTTAGTATTGGGGGCGGCACCTGGGGACACTGAAGCTTTCTTT | CASSLVLGAAPGDTEAFF
TRBJ2-7 | . | . | TRBV27 | TGTGCCAGCAGTTTGACCACAGGGTCGCTGCAGTACTTC | CASSLTTGSLQYF
TRBJ1-4 | . | . | TRBV6-6 | TGTGCCAGTCAACCCGAGACCGACACAAAACTGTTTTTT | CASQPETDTKLFF
TRBJ2-3 | TRBD2 | . | TRBV5-1 | TGCGCCAGTTATTTAGCGGGGACAGATACGCAGTATTTT | CASYLAGTDTQYF
TRBJ2-6 | . | . | TRBV18 | TGTGCCAGCTCACCTGGGGTTGGTATTAACTCTGGGGCCAACGTCCTGACTTTC | CASSPGVGINSGANVLTF
TRBJ2-3 | TRBD2 | . | TRBV5-1 | TGCGCCAGCAGTCAATCCCCTGGAGGACTAGCGGGAGCAGATACGCAGTATTTT | CASSQSPGGLAGADTQYF
TRBJ2-1 | TRBD2 | . | TRBV29-1 | TGCAGCGGGCGCCCTAGTGGGGGAGGGAACGATGAGCAGTTCTTC | CSGRPSGGGNDEQFF
TRBJ2-2 | . | . | TRBV9 | TGTGCCAGCAGCCCCCGGGACTTCCACACCGGGGAGCTGTTTTTT | CASSPRDFHTGELFF
TRBJ2-5 | . | . | TRBV5-4 | TGTGCCAGCAGCTTAACTGAAGAGACCCAGTACTTC | CASSLTEETQYF
TRBJ2-2 | TRBD2 | . | TRBV5-1 | TGCGCCAGCAGCTCATTAGCGGGAGGGCCGGCCGGGGAGCTGTTTTTT | CASSSLAGGPAGELFF
TRBJ1-1 | TRBD1 | . | TRBV7-9 | TGTGCCAGCAGCGTAGGGGATAAATCAGGGGGCACTGAAGCTTTCTTT | CASSVGDKSGGTEAFF
TRBJ2-7 | TRBD1 | . | TRBV10-3 | TGTGCCATCAGTGTTGGACAGGGCGAGCAGTACTTC | CAISVGQGEQYF
TRBJ1-4 | TRBD1 | . | TRBV28 | TGTGCCAGCAGTCCTCCGGGACAGGGCAATGAAAAACTGTTTTTT | CASSPPGQGNEKLFF
TRBJ2-7 | . | . | TRBV4-2 | TGTGCCAGCAGCCGCTCTAGCAGGAAAAGATTTACCCTCGCCTACGAGCAGTACTTC | CASSRSSRKRFTLAYEQYF
TRBJ1-2 | . | . | TRBV5-6 | TGTGCCAGCAGCTCCCAGTTGGTTAACTATGGCTACACCTTC | CASSSQLVNYGYTF
TRBJ2-7 | . | . | TRBV28 | TGTGCCAGCAGTTTAAACCGGGGCCCCTACGAGCAGTACTTC | CASSLNRGPYEQYF
TRBJ1-1 | . | . | TRBV2 | TGTGCCAGCAGCGGGTTGCGGGTGAACACTGAAGCTTTCTTT | CASSGLRVNTEAFF
TRBJ1-1 | . | . | TRBV9 | TGTGCCAGCAGCCCCCGGACAGCGATCTTGGGGTATCGCGCTGAAGCTTTCTTT | CASSPRTAILGYRAEAFF
TRBJ1-2 | . | . | TRBV29-1 | TGCAGCGTGGTGGGAGATGGCCGGGGCTATGGCTACACCTTC | CSVVGDGRGYGYTF
TRBJ1-1 | TRBD1 | . | TRBV9 | TGTGCCAGCAGTCCCGGGACAGGGGGAACCTACACTGAAGCTTTCTTT | CASSPGTGGTYTEAFF
TRBJ2-5 | TRBD2 | few | TRBV6-6 | TGTGCCAGCAGTTACTCGCCTAGCGGGAGGGAGACCCAGTACTTC | CASSYSPSGRETQYF
TRBJ2-1 | TRBD2 | . | TRBV10-3 | TGTGCCACCTCTAGCGGGGCCTACAATGAGCAGTTCTTC | CATSSGAYNEQFF
TRBJ1-1 | . | . | TRBV5-1 | TGCGCCAGCAGCCAGACGGGGTCCAACACTGAAGCTTTCTTT | CASSQTGSNTEAFF
TRBJ2-1 | TRBD2 | once | TRBV27 | TGTGCCAGCAGGCTAGCGGGGTACAATGAGCAGTTCTTC | CASRLAGYNEQFF